This T cell receptor (beta chain) was recorded in a study of blood T cell repertoires in COVID-19. Germline V lookup: CDR1 MNHNY, CDR2 SVGAGI (reference sequence). This CDR3 has 18 amino acids. Trimming cost V 6 bases and J 3 bases, with 23 bases left between them. Measured with immunoSEQ multiplex PCR; TCRdb has only the in-frame clones, and not every one. The data show 110,000 or so clones, with under 80% seen just once and approximately 19% held by the top ten. The clonotype was recovered from a woman in her seventies with acute or convalescent COVID-19. Sequencing was done on a sample of peripheral blood. This chain connects TRBV6-6 to TRBJ1-4; D might be TRBD1 (5 bases). Here the CDR3 reads CASSRRAGRTNSNEKLFF. As DNA, the CDR3 is TGTGCCAGCAGCCGACGGGCAGGACGGACAAACTCTAATGAAAAACTGTTTTTT.